This T cell receptor beta chain was recovered during a study of T cell changes during pregnancy in multiple sclerosis. The method was immunoSEQ multiplex PCR; TCRdb's version includes in-frame clones alone and lacks a portion of them. The sample yields more than 35,000 clones, approximately 90% seen once. Germline CDR1 reads MGHDK; CDR2 reads SYGVNS. CDR3 size: 16 residues. V gene TRBV25-1 combines with J gene TRBJ2-5, with 7 bases lining up with TRBD2. TRBJ2-7 explains the end of the DNA better; the J call may be wrong. The material sequenced was CD4+ T cells from peripheral blood mononuclear cells, taken in the first trimester of pregnancy. The source is a female donor in good health, enrolled as a control in a pregnancy study. The CDR3 sequence: CASSAPSGRAGYEQYF. In nucleotides, the CDR3 is TGTGCCAGCAGTGCGCCCTCGGGTAGAGCGGGGTACGAGCAGTACTTC.